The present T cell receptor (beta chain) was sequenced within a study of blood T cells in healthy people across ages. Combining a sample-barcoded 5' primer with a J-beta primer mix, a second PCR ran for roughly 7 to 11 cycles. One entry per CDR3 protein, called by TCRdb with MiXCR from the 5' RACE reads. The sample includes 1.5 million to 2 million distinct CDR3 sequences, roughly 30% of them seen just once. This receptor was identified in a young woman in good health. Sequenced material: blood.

The DNA for the CDR3 is TGTGCCAGCAGTTACGGGACAGGATTTGGGGAGACCCAGTACTTC. Residues: CASSYGTGFGETQYF. The V gene is TRBV6-2 or TRBV6-3, the J gene TRBJ2-5, with 8 bases lining up with TRBD1. V lost 2 bases to trimming and J lost 5 bases; unmatched junction nucleotides: 7. Per the germline V gene, CDR1 is MNHEY and CDR2 is SVGEGT. The CDR3 extends over 15 amino acids.